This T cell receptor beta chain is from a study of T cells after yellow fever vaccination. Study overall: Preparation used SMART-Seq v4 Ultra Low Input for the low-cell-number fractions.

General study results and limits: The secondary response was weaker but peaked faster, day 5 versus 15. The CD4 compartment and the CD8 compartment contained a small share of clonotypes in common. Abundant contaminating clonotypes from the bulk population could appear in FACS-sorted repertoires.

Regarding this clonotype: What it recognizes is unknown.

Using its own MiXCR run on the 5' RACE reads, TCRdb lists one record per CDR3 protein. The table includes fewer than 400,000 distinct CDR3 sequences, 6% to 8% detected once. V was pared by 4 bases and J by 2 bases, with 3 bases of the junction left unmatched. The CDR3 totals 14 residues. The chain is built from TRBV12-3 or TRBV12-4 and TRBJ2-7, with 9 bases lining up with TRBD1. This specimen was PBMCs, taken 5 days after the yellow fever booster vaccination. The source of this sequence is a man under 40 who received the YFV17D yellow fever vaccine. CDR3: CASSWDRVAYEQYF. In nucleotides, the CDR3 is TGTGCCAGCAGTTGGGACAGGGTAGCCTACGAGCAGTACTTC.